This T cell receptor (beta chain) was sequenced for a study of blood T cell repertoires in COVID-19. Trimming cost V 4 bases and J 7 bases, with 16 bases left between them. The CDR3 is 15 amino acids. Germline-derived CDR1 and CDR2 are SNHLY and FYNNEI. Only in-frame clones appear in the TCRdb table, and some are missing; sequencing was by immunoSEQ multiplex PCR. This table has around 290,000 clones, over 75% appearing once. The chain uses TRBV2 and TRBJ1-4; perhaps TRBD1 as D (6 bases). This receptor was identified in a woman in her forties or fifties who had recovered from COVID-19. The material sequenced was peripheral blood. CDR3 DNA: TGTGCCAGCAGTGGAAACAGGGCCCCGAGTGAAAAACTGTTTTTT. Its protein is CASSGNRAPSEKLFF. Looking up the rest from reference TRBV2 and TRBJ1-4 gives the full variable domain: EPEVTQTPSHQVTQMGQEVILRCVPISNHLYFYWYRQILGQKVEFLVSFYNNEISEKSEIFDDQFSVERPDGSNFTLKIRSTKLEDSAMYFCASSGNRAPSEKLFFGSGTQLSVL.